This entry lists 2 T cell receptor beta chains sequenced from one sample in a study of blood T cells in healthy people across ages. A second PCR, run for about 7 to 12 cycles, used a sample-barcoded 5' primer plus a J-beta primer mix. TCRdb re-derived calls from the 5' RACE reads in MiXCR, one entry per CDR3 protein. This table holds 650,000 to 800,000 distinct CDR3 sequences, under 55% found once. Sequenced material: blood. The receptors were sampled from a man aged 55 to 69 in good health.

This clonotype was found a few times. V and J are TRBV7-2 and TRBJ2-2; tentative D call: TRBD1 (7 bases). This CDR3 region has 15 residues. Deletions cut 5 bases from V and 5 bases from J, with 15 bases between. CDR1 is SGHTA, CDR2 FQGNSA, per germline. The CDR3 sequence is CASSATGRGTGELFF. The CDR3 DNA reads as TGTGCCAGCAGCGCGACAGGGCGGGGAACCGGGGAGCTGTTTTTT.

V gene TRBV7-2 combines with J gene TRBJ2-3; D is tentatively TRBD1 or TRBD2 (5 bases each). The V and J ends lost 5 bases and 6 bases respectively, with 12 bases between them. This CDR3 comprises 13 residues. Per germline, CDR1 SGHTA and CDR2 FQGNSA. The CDR3 sequence is CASSPPGLDTQYF. The DNA for the CDR3 is TGTGCCAGCAGCCCGCCGGGGCTGGATACGCAGTATTTT.